This section outlines one TCR beta chain sequence together with its context. The target antigen is unknown. The data derive from a study of T cell responses to AZD1222 COVID-19 vaccine. About the research overall: Combined were second doses at about 4 or about 12 weeks.

Germline-derived CDR1 and CDR2 are SGHNT and YYREEE (reference sequence). Unmatched junction bases numbered 2, after V lost 2 bases and J lost 1 base. This CDR3 contains 14 residues. Some clones are missing from TCRdb's copy, which holds only in-frame ones; the method was immunoSEQ multiplex PCR. The sample lists around 120,000 clones; roughly nine tenths were seen once. General study points: Most donors were white British and more were female, and clonal diversity was possibly underestimated. Spike as a whole was targeted by vaccine-associated CD4 TCRs, dominant at 160-218 and 743-854. Repertoires in all cases were sampled only once the peak T cell response had passed.

This sample comprised peripheral blood, obtained on day 0 of AZD1222 vaccination. This sequence originates from an adult in good health. The J gene is TRBJ1-1, the V gene TRBV5-4; 7 bases fit TRBD1. CDR3 residues: CASSFQGGNTEAFF. The CDR3 DNA follows: TGTGCCAGCAGCTTTCAGGGGGGGAACACTGAAGCTTTCTTT.